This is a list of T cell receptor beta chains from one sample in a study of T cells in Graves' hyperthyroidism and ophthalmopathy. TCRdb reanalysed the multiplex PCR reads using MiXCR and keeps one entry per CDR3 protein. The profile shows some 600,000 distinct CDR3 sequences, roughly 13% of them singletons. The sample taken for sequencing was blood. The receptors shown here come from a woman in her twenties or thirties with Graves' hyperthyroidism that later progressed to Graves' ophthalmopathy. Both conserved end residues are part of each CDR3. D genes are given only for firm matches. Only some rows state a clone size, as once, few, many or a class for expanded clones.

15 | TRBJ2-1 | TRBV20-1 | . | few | TGCAGTGCTAGATATCCAGGATTGAAGTACAATGAGCAGTTCTTC | CSARYPGLKYNEQFF
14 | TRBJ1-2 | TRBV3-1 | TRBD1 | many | TGTGCCAGCAGCCGGGCGGGACAGGGCTATGGCTACACCTTC | CASSRAGQGYGYTF
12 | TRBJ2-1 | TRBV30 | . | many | TGTGCCTGGAGGAGGGGAAAATATGAGCAGTTCTTC | CAWRRGKYEQFF
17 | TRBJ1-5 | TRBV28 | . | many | TGTGCCAGCAGTTTATCGAGGGGACTTTATAGCAATCAGCCCCAGCATTTT | CASSLSRGLYSNQPQHF
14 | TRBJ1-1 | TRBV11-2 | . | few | TGTGCCAGCAGCTTAAACGCAGGGAACACTGAAGCTTTCTTT | CASSLNAGNTEAFF
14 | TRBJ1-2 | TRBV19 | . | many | TGTGCCAGTAGTATGACAGAACTTAACTATGGCTACACCTTC | CASSMTELNYGYTF
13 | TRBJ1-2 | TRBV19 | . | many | TGTGCCAGTAGTATCAAGATTAACTATGGCTACACCTTC | CASSIKINYGYTF
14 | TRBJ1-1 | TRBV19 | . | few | TGTGCCAGTACCTATCAGGGGATAAACACTGAAGCTTTCTTT | CASTYQGINTEAFF
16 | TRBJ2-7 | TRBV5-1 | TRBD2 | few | TGCGCCAGCAGCTTGGGTTCTAGCGGGAGGCCCTACGAGCAGTACTTC | CASSLGSSGRPYEQYF
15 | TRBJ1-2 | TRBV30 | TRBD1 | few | TGTGCGGCGTACCGGGACAGGTCTTTTAGCTATGGCTACACCTTC | CAAYRDRSFSYGYTF
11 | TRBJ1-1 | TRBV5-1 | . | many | TGCGCCAGCACCGGAGAAACTGAAGCTTTCTTT | CASTGETEAFF
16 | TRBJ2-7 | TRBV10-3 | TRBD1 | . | TGTGCCATCAGTGAGTCCGTGACAGGGGGCGAGGGAGAGCAGTACTTC | CAISESVTGGEGEQYF
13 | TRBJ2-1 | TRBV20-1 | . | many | TGCAGTGCTAGTGGGCTAGCAGTAAATGAGCAGTTCTTC | CSASGLAVNEQFF
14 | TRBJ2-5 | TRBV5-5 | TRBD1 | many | TGTGCCAGCAGCTTCACAGGGGGCGGTGAGACCCAGTACTTC | CASSFTGGGETQYF
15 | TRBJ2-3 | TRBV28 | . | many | TGTGCCAGCAGTTTAAGGCAGCAAAGCACAGATACGCAGTATTTT | CASSLRQQSTDTQYF
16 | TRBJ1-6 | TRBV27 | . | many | TGTGCCAGCAGTCCCCTCCGGGGCTCCTATAATTCACCCCTCCACTTT | CASSPLRGSYNSPLHF
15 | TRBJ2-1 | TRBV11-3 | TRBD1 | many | TGTGCCAGCAGCTCCCGGGACAGGGGGTACAATGAGCAGTTCTTC | CASSSRDRGYNEQFF
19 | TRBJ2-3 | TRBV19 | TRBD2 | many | TGTGCCAGTAGTATGGGGGGACTAGCGGGAGGCCTGTACACAGATACGCAGTATTTT | CASSMGGLAGGLYTDTQYF
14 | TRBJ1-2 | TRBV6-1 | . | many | TGTGCCAGCAGTTACGACGCAGACACCTATGGCTACACCTTC | CASSYDADTYGYTF
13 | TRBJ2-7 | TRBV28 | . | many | TGTGCCAGCAGACCCGGGACGGTCTACGAGCAGTACTTC | CASRPGTVYEQYF
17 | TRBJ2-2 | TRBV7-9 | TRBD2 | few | TGTGCCAGCAGCCCCCTTAGCGGGAGCGTAGGAGTCGGGGAGCTGTTTTTT | CASSPLSGSVGVGELFF
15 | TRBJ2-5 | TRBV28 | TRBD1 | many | TGTGCCAGCCGGCCGGACAGGGCCTCTGGAGAGACCCAGTACTTC | CASRPDRASGETQYF
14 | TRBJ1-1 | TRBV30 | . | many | TGTGCCTGCCCCCCTCAGGGTCAGGGCACTGAAGCTTTCTTT | CACPPQGQGTEAFF
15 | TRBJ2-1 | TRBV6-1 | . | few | TGTGCCAGCAGTTATGCCGGGAGCTCCTACAATGAGCAGTTCTTC | CASSYAGSSYNEQFF
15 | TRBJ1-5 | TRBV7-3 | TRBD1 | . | TGTGCCAGCAGCCTGTCCGGGACAGGGGATCAGCCCCAGCATTTT | CASSLSGTGDQPQHF
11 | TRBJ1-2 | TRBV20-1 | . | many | TGCAGTGCTAGAGACCGGGTTGGCTACACCTTC | CSARDRVGYTF
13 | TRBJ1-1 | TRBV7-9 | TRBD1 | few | TGTGCCAGCAACACAGGGGTGAACACTGAAGCTTTCTTT | CASNTGVNTEAFF